This T cell receptor beta chain originates from a study of T-cell reconstitution after alpha-beta-depleted transplantation in children. This clonotype is labeled as medium-sized. As it was prepared, the TCRbeta library received unique molecular identifiers. MiXCR was run by TCRdb on the PCR reads, yielding one entry per CDR3 protein. The table lists 400,000 to 500,000 distinct CDR3 sequences, roughly a tenth of them singletons. V was pared by 1 base and J by 0 bases, with 17 bases between. Germline V CDR1 and CDR2: DFQATT, SNEGSKA (reference sequence). This CDR3 is built from 17 residues. The chain employs TRBV20-1 and TRBJ2-3, with no clear D. Source: PBMCs from the stem cell graft donor, taken from the stem cell graft. This receptor was identified in a human donor who donated a stem cell graft to a child with acute myeloid leukemia. The CDR3 loop is CSARVPAAALSTDTQYF. CDR3 nucleotides: TGCAGTGCTAGAGTGCCGGCCGCCGCCCTAAGCACAGATACGCAGTATTTT.